The 30 T cell receptor beta chains below were found in one sample sequenced in a study of T cells in Graves' hyperthyroidism and ophthalmopathy (dated by TCRdb to the late 2010s). The library was obtained by multiplex PCR. Sequencing used an Illumina HiSeq 2000. The TCR beta CDR3 regions were amplified from the RNA transcripts. For the first round of RT-PCR on the TCR CDR3, the HTBI primer set was used together with the Qiagen OneStep RT-PCR kit. In-frame beta chains were kept once TCRdb had trimmed the public reads at Q25 with fastp and called clones with MiXCR. Here each entry gathers all rows of one CDR3 protein and keeps the most common genes and DNA. The sample table shows a few hundred thousand distinct CDR3 sequences, and approximately 15% are seen once. The top ten clonotypes cover around 7.8% of the sample. The specimen was blood. All receptors come from a woman under 40 with Graves' hyperthyroidism.

This clonotype was counted only a few times. The chain links TRBV7-9 to TRBJ2-4, with D perhaps matching TRBD1 (6 bases). The germline V gene has CDR1 SEHNR and CDR2 FQNEAQ (reference sequence). The CDR3 is 16 amino acids. V was cut by 5 bases and J by 7 bases, with 21 bases left in between. The CDR3: CASSPQGSPLWNIQYF. The CDR3 DNA sequence: TGTGCCAGCAGCCCACAGGGTAGTCCCCTTTGGAACATTCAGTACTTC.

Only a few counts were recorded for this clonotype. This sequence joins TRBV15 and TRBJ1-5; perhaps TRBD1 as D (5 bases). V lost 5 bases to trimming and J lost 5 bases, with 13 bases between them. The germline gives CDR1 LNHNV, CDR2 YYDKDF (reference sequence). The CDR3 consists of 14 residues. For the CDR3, the DNA is TGTGCCACCAGCTCCCCGAGAGGGGATCAGCCCCAGCATTTT. Its protein product is CATSSPRGDQPQHF.

This clonotype occurred many times. This chain's CDR3 is CASSSRSGVEKLFF. CDR3 DNA sequence: TGTGCCAGCAGTTCTAGGAGCGGGGTTGAAAAACTGTTTTTT. This rearrangement joins TRBV27 to TRBJ1-4, with D unclear. This CDR3 is 14 amino acids long. In germline, CDR1 is MNHEY, CDR2 SMNVEV (reference sequence). V lost 4 bases to trimming and J lost 7 bases, with 13 bases between them.

This clonotype was counted many times. Here the CDR3 DNA reads TGTGCCTTAAGGGGTAATGGAAACACCATATATTTT. Protein: CALRGNGNTIYF. The chain has TRBV28 and TRBJ1-3; D perhaps matches TRBD1 (5 bases). The germline CDR1 and CDR2 sequences are MDHEN and SYDVKM. CDR3 length: 12 residues. V was pared by 11 bases and J by 3 bases, with 11 bases between.

This clonotype showed up many times. The chain joins TRBV10-1 to TRBJ2-7; D is uncertain. V was cut by 10 bases and J by 2 bases, with 15 bases left in between. There are 13 residues in the CDR3. Looked up from germline, CDR1 is WNHNN and CDR2 is SYGVQD (reference sequence). In nucleotides, the CDR3 is TGCGCCACCGCTCATGACTGGGCCTACGAGCAGTACTTC. It codes for CATAHDWAYEQYF.

This clonotype occurred many times. V gene TRBV11-3 combines with J gene TRBJ2-2, with 7 nucleotides matching TRBD2. From germline, CDR1 is SGHNT and CDR2 YENEEA. This CDR3 region has 14 residues. V was pared by 5 bases and J by 7 bases, with 7 bases of the junction left unmatched. The CDR3 here is CASSQREEGGELFF. The CDR3 bases are TGTGCCAGCAGCCAGCGGGAAGAAGGCGGGGAGCTGTTTTTT.

This rearrangement joins TRBV4-1 to TRBJ2-7; D ambiguous. The CDR3 is made up of 14 amino acids. V was shortened by 8 bases and J by 2 bases, with 16 bases between the two germline ends. Germline loops: CDR1 MGHRA, CDR2 YSYEKL. The CDR3 coding sequence is TGCGCCAGCGGCTTGGACCCTACCCCCTACGAGCAGTACTTC. Translated: CASGLDPTPYEQYF.

The chain carries TRBV3-1 and TRBJ2-2, with TRBD2 matching 10 bases. With V trimmed by 6 bases and J by 6 bases, 7 bases remained unmatched. CDR1 and CDR2 (germline): LGHDT, YNNKEL (reference sequence). This CDR3 is 15 amino acids long. The CDR3 DNA reads as TGTGCCAGCAGACTAGCGGGATACCGGCCCGGGGAGCTGTTTTTT. Its translation: CASRLAGYRPGELFF.

The rearrangement links TRBV7-2 to TRBJ1-5, with D uncertain. Germline loops: CDR1 SGHTA, CDR2 FQGNSA. V was shortened by 5 bases and J by 7 bases, with 18 bases between the two germline ends. CDR3 length: 15 residues. The CDR3 here is CASSPDSGSRQPQHF. As DNA, the CDR3 is TGTGCCAGCAGCCCGGACTCGGGGTCGCGGCAGCCCCAGCATTTT.

This clonotype appeared a few times. This chain uses TRBV9 with TRBJ2-2; D tentatively reads TRBD1 or TRBD2 (6 bases each). This CDR3 comprises 14 residues. V dropped 0 bases and J dropped 7 bases, with 10 bases sitting between them. From germline, CDR1 is SGDLS and CDR2 YYNGEE. CDR3 sequence (DNA): TGTGCCAGCAGCGTAGCCGGGGGCCACGGGGAGCTGTTTTTT. It translates to CASSVAGGHGELFF.

To note about this clonotype: An end of the junction does not agree with germline; a read error may underlie this. The rearrangement links TRBV6-1 to TRBJ1-1; no clear D gene. Looked up from germline, CDR1 is MNHNS and CDR2 is SASEGT. There are 15 residues in the CDR3. As DNA, the CDR3 is TGTGCCATCAGTGAAAAGCCGGGGATCGGGACTGAAGCTTTCTTT. As protein: CAISEKPGIGTEAFF.

This clonotype was picked up a small number of times. The V call is TRBV5-1, the J call TRBJ2-5, with unresolved D. CDR1 and CDR2 (germline): SGHRS, YFSETQ. CDR3 length: 12 amino acids. Deletions cut 0 bases from V and 4 bases from J, with 4 bases between. CDR3 residues: CASSLDVETQYF. The CDR3 DNA is TGCGCCAGCAGCTTGGATGTAGAGACCCAGTACTTC.

This clonotype appeared many times. The chain combines TRBV12-3 or TRBV12-4 with TRBJ2-2; perhaps TRBD2 as D (6 bases). The CDR3 covers 16 residues. The ends were cut back, 8 bases at V and 2 bases at J, with 18 bases in the middle. CDR3 nucleotides: TGTGCCAGCGCCTTCAGCGGCGGGGTCAACACCGGGGAGCTGTTTTTT. This translates into CASAFSGGVNTGELFF.

A few counts support this clonotype. The chain links TRBV5-1 to TRBJ1-6, with TRBD1 identical over 8 bases. J lost 9 bases, V lost 6 bases, and 11 bases had no gene match. Looked up from germline, CDR1 is SGHRS and CDR2 is YFSETQ. This CDR3 is 15 amino acids long. In DNA form, the CDR3 reads TGCGCCAGCACCAGGACCGGACAGGGAAGTTCACCCCTCCACTTT. It specifies CASTRTGQGSSPLHF.

Only a few counts were recorded for this clonotype. The genes are TRBV19 and TRBJ2-2; 7 positions match TRBD1. The CDR3 sequence is 16 residues long. Germline CDR1 is LNHDA and CDR2 is SQIVND (reference sequence). V lost 5 bases, J lost 1 base, and 7 bases stayed unmatched. The CDR3 loop is CASSSRGTVNTGELFF. The CDR3 DNA follows: TGTGCCAGTAGTTCGCGAGGGACAGTGAACACCGGGGAGCTGTTTTTT.

The chain couples TRBV6-2 or TRBV6-3 to TRBJ2-7, with 10 positions matching TRBD2. The CDR3 has 16 amino acids. The V segment lost 5 bases and the J segment 1 base; nucleotides outside the gene matches: 8. Per germline, CDR1 MNHEY and CDR2 SVGEGT. This CDR3 reads CASSRYPTSGSYEQYF. Here the CDR3 DNA reads TGTGCCAGCAGTCGTTACCCGACTAGCGGGTCCTACGAGCAGTACTTC.

This clonotype was counted ten times or more. The chain is built from TRBV27 and TRBJ2-1; 9 bases map to TRBD2. The CDR3 has 15 amino acids. V shed 7 bases, J shed 5 bases, and the junction held 9 bases outside the gene matches. Germline V lookup: CDR1 MNHEY, CDR2 SMNVEV (reference sequence). Here the CDR3 DNA reads TGTGCCAGCACCCTGAGACTAGCGGTAAACAATGAGCAGTTCTTC. As protein: CASTLRLAVNNEQFF.

The gene calls are TRBV29-1 and TRBJ2-5, with TRBD2 matching 10 bases. The CDR3 has 17 amino acids. The V gene end was trimmed by 4 bases and the J gene end by 1 base; junction bases not matched to a gene: 12. Germline V CDR1 and CDR2: SQVTM, ANQGSEA. The CDR3: CSVAGASGRGSQETQYF. The CDR3 DNA is TGCAGCGTTGCAGGGGCTAGCGGGAGAGGTTCCCAAGAGACCCAGTACTTC.

This clonotype was seen repeatedly, ten times or more. The chain links TRBV12-3 or TRBV12-4 to TRBJ2-1; TRBD2 matches at 12 bases. This CDR3 is built from 16 residues. The ends lost 6 bases at V and 5 bases at J; junction bases unmatched: 8. The DNA of the CDR3 is TGTGCCAGCAGCGCCAGACTAGCGGGAGCGAACAATGAGCAGTTCTTC. Encoded protein: CASSARLAGANNEQFF.

The chain employs TRBV7-9 and TRBJ2-7; no definite D call. The germline V and J ends were trimmed by 2 bases and 3 bases, with 5 bases remaining between them. Per the germline V gene, CDR1 is SEHNR and CDR2 is FQNEAQ (reference sequence). The CDR3 runs to 12 residues. The CDR3 DNA reads TGTGCCAGCAGCTTAACTCACTACGAGCAGTACTTC. It specifies CASSLTHYEQYF. The full variable domain, its missing parts supplied by reference TRBV7-9 and TRBJ2-7, is DTGVSQNPRHKITKRGQNVTFRCDPISEHNRLYWYRQTLGQGPEFLTYFQNEAQLEKSRLLSDRFSAERPKGSFSTLEIQRTEQGDSAMYLCASSLTHYEQYFGPGTRLTVT.

This clonotype was observed at least ten times. The V call is TRBV27, the J call TRBJ2-1, with unresolved D. Germline CDR1 reads MNHEY; CDR2 reads SMNVEV (reference sequence). The CDR3 loop spans 11 amino acids. V was shortened by 8 bases and J by 7 bases, with 9 bases between the two germline ends. CDR3 residues: CASERGNEQFF. In DNA, the CDR3 is TGTGCCAGCGAGCGAGGAAATGAGCAGTTCTTC.

This clonotype was counted at least ten times. This chain connects TRBV28 to TRBJ2-7; 9 bases fit TRBD1. Germline V lookup: CDR1 MDHEN, CDR2 SYDVKM. The CDR3 covers 16 residues. Trimming removed 5 bases from V and 3 bases from J; junction bases left unmatched: 11. The CDR3 DNA reads TGTGCCAGCAGTATGGTAATCGGGACAGGGAACTACGAGCAGTACTTC. Translating gives CASSMVIGTGNYEQYF.

The chain combines TRBV12-3 or TRBV12-4 with TRBJ2-1; D ambiguous. The CDR3 covers 15 residues. V was pared by 2 bases and J by 2 bases, with 10 bases between. The CDR3 nucleotides are TGTGCCAGCAGTTTATTGAAGGGAACCTACAATGAGCAGTTCTTC. This encodes CASSLLKGTYNEQFF.

This clonotype was observed many times. The rearrangement links TRBV7-8 to TRBJ2-5, with D unresolved. The CDR3 extends over 12 amino acids. V dropped 1 base and J dropped 4 bases, with 4 bases sitting between them. CDR1 is SGHVS, CDR2 FQNEAQ, per germline. CDR3 in amino acids: CASSLVRETQYF. Written as DNA, the CDR3 is TGTGCCAGCAGCTTAGTACGAGAGACCCAGTACTTC.

Many counts were recorded for this clonotype. The chain recombines TRBV6-1 with TRBJ2-7; TRBD2 agrees at 9 bases. CDR1 MNHNS and CDR2 SASEGT come from the germline V gene. The CDR3 sequence is 18 residues long. Trimming at V came to 3 bases and at J to 2 bases, leaving 14 bases not matched to a gene. CDR3 in DNA: TGTGCCAGCAGTGAGGTTGGTAGCGGGAGAAGAGGGACCTACGAGCAGTACTTC. Its translation is CASSEVGSGRRGTYEQYF.

This clonotype was seen many times. J is TRBJ2-1 and V is TRBV18, with unresolved D. CDR3 length: 15 residues. The V gene's germline CDR1 is KGHSH and CDR2 LQKENI. V was clipped by 2 bases and J by 3 bases, with 11 bases between them. Here the CDR3 reads CASSPGVGGYNEQFF. CDR3 nucleotide sequence: TGTGCCAGCTCACCAGGGGTGGGCGGCTACAATGAGCAGTTCTTC.

The chain recombines TRBV28 with TRBJ1-2, with D perhaps matching TRBD1 (6 bases). This CDR3 contains 14 residues. Germline V CDR1 and CDR2: MDHEN, SYDVKM. V was clipped by 5 bases and J by 8 bases, with 18 bases between them. The CDR3 region has the DNA TGTGCCAGCAGTACCCCGGGGGCAGCCCGGGGCTACACCTTC. Amino acid sequence: CASSTPGAARGYTF.

This clonotype was seen more than once but under ten times. The rearrangement uses TRBV4-3 and TRBJ1-2, with D unresolved. Looked up from germline, CDR1 is LGHNA and CDR2 is YSLEER. The V end lost 0 bases, the J end lost 4 bases, and 12 bases lay between the germline ends. The CDR3 has 15 amino acids. The CDR3 nucleotides read TGCGCCAGCAGCCAAGACCGGACGTCCGTCTATGGCTACACCTTC. It translates to CASSQDRTSVYGYTF.

This clonotype was recorded at least ten times. The CDR3 DNA sequence: TGTGCCAGCAGTTTGCCCACTAGCGGGAGAGGCGAGCAGTACTTC. Translated, it gives CASSLPTSGRGEQYF. This chain joins TRBV27 and TRBJ2-7; 11 bases align to TRBD2. Losses at the gene ends were 3 bases for V and 6 bases for J; bases not matched to a gene: 7. Germline V CDR1 and CDR2: MNHEY, SMNVEV (reference sequence). CDR3 length: 15 amino acids.

This clonotype was observed at least ten times. The chain joins TRBV7-2 to TRBJ2-1; no definite D call. The CDR3 extends over 13 amino acids. The V gene's germline CDR1 is SGHTA and CDR2 FQGNSA. Trimming took off 1 base at V and 6 bases at J, with 7 bases between the two ends. CDR3 sequence reads: CASSLVPTNEQFF. DNA of the CDR3: TGTGCCAGCAGCTTAGTTCCTACCAATGAGCAGTTCTTC.